These T cell receptor beta chains were read from a single sample in a study of blood T cell repertoires in COVID-19. Some clones are missing from TCRdb's copy, which holds only in-frame ones; the method was immunoSEQ multiplex PCR. The sample consists of tens of thousands of clones, roughly 85% of them appearing once. Sequenced input: peripheral blood. The receptors come from a human donor in a cohort sampled during active COVID-19. CDR3s include the opening cysteine and the closing phenylalanine or tryptophan. The order of the fields is clone size, J gene, CDR3 length, D gene, V gene, CDR3 DNA, CDR3 protein. The D gene is left open where the match is weak. Size is omitted from some rows. Given values are once, few, many or a class for expanded clones.

- TRBJ2-7 17 TRBD2 TRBV5-6 TGTGCCAGCAGCCAGACTAGCGGGCGAGCCTTCACCTACGAGCAGTACTTC CASSQTSGRAFTYEQYF
- TRBJ1-2 12 - TRBV5-4 TGTGCCAGCAGCGTTGGCCCAGCGGGGTTCTTCTTC CASSVGPAGFFF
- TRBJ1-4 15 TRBD1 TRBV28 TGTGCCAGCAGTTCGCAGGGGGGTACTAATGAAAAACTGTTTTTT CASSSQGGTNEKLFF
- TRBJ2-2 16 TRBD1 TRBV28 TGTGCCAGCAGATCTTATCCGGGACAGGGCACCGGGGAGCTGTTTTTT CASRSYPGQGTGELFF
- TRBJ2-7 14 - TRBV23-1 TGCGCCAGCATACGGGCAGGGTGGTCTTGCGAGCAGTACTTC CASIRAGWSCEQYF
- TRBJ2-4 15 TRBD1 TRBV6-5 TGTGCCAGCAGTTTCAGACAGGGAAGGGCGGACATTCAGTACTTC CASSFRQGRADIQYF
- TRBJ1-2 14 TRBD1 TRBV4-3 TGCGCCAGCAGCCAGGAAGACAGGGGATATGGCTACACCTTC CASSQEDRGYGYTF
- TRBJ2-5 17 - TRBV28 TGTGCCAGCAGTGCTTCCCACGACAGGACCCTCCAAGAGACCCAGTACTTC CASSASHDRTLQETQYF
- TRBJ1-3 12 - TRBV9 TGTGCCAGCAGCACTTGGGGAAACACCATATATTTT CASSTWGNTIYF
- TRBJ1-2 16 TRBD1 TRBV19 TGTGCCAGTAGTATAGATCCCGGGACAGGTCCCTATGGCTACACCTTC CASSIDPGTGPYGYTF
- TRBJ2-7 18 TRBD1 TRBV3-1/TRBV3-2 TGTGCCAGCAGCCAAGTCCAACTAACCGGGACAGGAACGGAACAGCAGTACTTC CASSQVQLTGTGTEQQYF
- TRBJ1-5 14 - TRBV7-2 TGTGCCAGCAGCCTTCGACAGGGCAATCAGCCCCAGCATTTT CASSLRQGNQPQHF
- TRBJ2-7 13 TRBD1 TRBV12-3/TRBV12-4 TGTGCCAGCAGTCGCAGGGGGCCCTACGAGCAGTACTTC CASSRRGPYEQYF
- TRBJ2-5 16 TRBD2 TRBV24-1 TGTGCCACCAGTGATCCAAGGGAGGGGTACCAAGAGACCCAGTACTTC CATSDPREGYQETQYF
- TRBJ2-5 14 - TRBV11-1 TGTGCCAGCAGCTTAGGTGGCAGCCAAGAGACCCAGTACTTC CASSLGGSQETQYF
- TRBJ2-1 14 - TRBV4-2 TGTGCCAGCAGCCAAGATTCGGCGCGGGGCTCCCGGGTCTTC CASSQDSARGSRVF
- TRBJ2-1 20 TRBD2 TRBV10-3 TGTGCCATCAGTGAGTCCGGGGGACTAGCGGGAGGAAGCTCCTACAATGAGCAGTTCTTC CAISESGGLAGGSSYNEQFF
- TRBJ2-7 15 - TRBV14 TGTGCCAGCAGCCAAGGGACGGGAGTGCCCTACGAGCAGTACTTC CASSQGTGVPYEQYF
once TRBJ1-1 15 - TRBV5-1 TGCGCCAGCAGCCCCTCGGGGTTGTGGAGCACTGAAGCTTTCTTT CASSPSGLWSTEAFF
- TRBJ1-3 16 - TRBV28 TGTGCCAGCAGTCCCGGGGGAGGGGAGATGGGAAACACCATATATTTT CASSPGGGEMGNTIYF
- TRBJ2-1 11 TRBD2 TRBV29-1 TGCAGCGTGGGACTAGACAATGAGCAGTTCTTC CSVGLDNEQFF
few TRBJ2-7 11 - TRBV11-2 TGTGCCAGCAGCTTCGCCTACGAGCAGTACTTC CASSFAYEQYF